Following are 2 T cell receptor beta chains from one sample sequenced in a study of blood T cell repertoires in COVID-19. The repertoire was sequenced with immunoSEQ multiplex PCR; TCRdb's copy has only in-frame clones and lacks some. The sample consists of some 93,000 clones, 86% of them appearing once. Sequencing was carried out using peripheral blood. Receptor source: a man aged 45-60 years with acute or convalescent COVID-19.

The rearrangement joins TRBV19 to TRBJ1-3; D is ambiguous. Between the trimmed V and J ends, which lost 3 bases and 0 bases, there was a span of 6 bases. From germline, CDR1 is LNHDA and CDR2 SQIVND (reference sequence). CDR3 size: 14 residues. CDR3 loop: CASSIVSSGNTIYF. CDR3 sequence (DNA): TGTGCCAGTAGTATTGTGAGCTCTGGAAACACCATATATTTT.

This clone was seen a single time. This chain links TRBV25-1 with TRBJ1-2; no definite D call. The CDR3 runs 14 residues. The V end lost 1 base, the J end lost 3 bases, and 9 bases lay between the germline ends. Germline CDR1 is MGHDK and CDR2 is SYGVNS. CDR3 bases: TGTGCCAGCAGTGAATCAGGAACGTACTATGGCTACACCTTC. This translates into CASSESGTYYGYTF.